One sample yielded the 26 T cell receptor beta chains listed below, sequenced in a study of blood T cells in healthy people across ages. Primed by a sample-barcoded 5' primer and a J-beta primer mix, a second PCR proceeded for roughly 7 to 11 cycles. Via MiXCR, TCRdb re-called the 5' RACE reads, giving one row per CDR3 protein. The data show over a million distinct CDR3 sequences, around 43% seen once. Sequenced sample: blood. These receptors were obtained from a woman aged 55 to 70 in good health.

This chain links TRBV25-1 with TRBJ1-1; possible D gene TRBD1, 6 bases. V was clipped by 4 bases and J by 11 bases, with 11 bases between them. Germline values: CDR1 MGHDK, CDR2 SYGVNS. The CDR3 consists of 11 residues. The CDR3 sequence: CASSGHRVAFF. CDR3 DNA sequence: TGTGCCAGCAGTGGGCACAGGGTCGCTTTCTTT. The entire variable domain, with the rest obtained from reference TRBV25-1 and TRBJ1-1, is as follows: EADIYQTPRYLVIGTGKKITLECSQTMGHDKMYWYQQDPGMELHLIHYSYGVNSTEKGDLSSESTVSRIRTEHFPLTLESARPSHTSQYLCASSGHRVAFFGQGTRLTVV.

This chain connects TRBV29-1 to TRBJ2-5; 12 bases line up with TRBD2. Germline loops: CDR1 SQVTM, CDR2 ANQGSEA. Trimming took 4 bases from V and 5 from J; bases not matched to a gene: 2. The CDR3 covers 13 residues. In DNA, the CDR3 is TGCAGCGTTGCTAGCGGGAGGGCGGAGACCCAGTACTTC. Protein sequence: CSVASGRAETQYF.

There are a few counts of this clonotype. The chain is built from TRBV5-6 and TRBJ2-1; 8 bases fit TRBD2. Unmatched junction bases numbered 7, after V lost 4 bases and J lost 1 base. The CDR3 is 16 amino acids. Germline assignment: CDR1 SGHDT and CDR2 YYEEEE. The CDR3 sequence: CASSTPGLGSYNEQFF. The CDR3 DNA is TGTGCCAGCAGCACCCCGGGACTAGGGTCCTACAATGAGCAGTTCTTC.

In the case of this clonotype: It may be a read error: a sequence one base away is much more abundant. The chain is built from TRBV11-2 and TRBJ2-3; D may be TRBD1 or TRBD2 (7 bases each). This CDR3 spans 16 amino acids. CDR1 SGHAT and CDR2 FQNNGV come from the germline V gene. This CDR3 is CASSLSGRGGTDTRYF. The CDR3 bases are TGTGCCAGCAGCTTAAGTGGGAGGGGAGGGACAGATACGCGGTATTTT.

The gene calls are TRBV5-1 and TRBJ2-7, with a weak D call TRBD1 (8 bases). From germline, CDR1 is SGHRS and CDR2 YFSETQ. This CDR3 region has 14 residues. Between the trimmed V and J ends, which lost 3 bases and 7 bases, there was a span of 17 bases. CDR3 in DNA: TGCGCCAGCAGCTCGACAGGGGCGGGGGATGAGCAGTACTTC. Translating it yields CASSSTGAGDEQYF.

This clonotype was observed a handful of times. The gene calls are TRBV9 and TRBJ2-7; D unresolved. This CDR3 spans 13 amino acids. Trimming shortened V by 4 bases and J by 6 bases, and 14 bases separated the two germline ends. The germline V gene encodes CDR1 SGDLS and CDR2 YYNGEE. The DNA of the CDR3 is TGTGCCAGCAGCAGACAAGGACCCCTCGAGCAGTACTTC. Translating it yields CASSRQGPLEQYF.

V is TRBV2 and J is TRBJ2-3, with D maybe TRBD2 (6 bases). The V end lost 7 bases, the J end lost 6 bases, and 14 bases lay between the germline ends. The CDR3 covers 13 residues. Germline assignment: CDR1 SNHLY and CDR2 FYNNEI. The CDR3 coding sequence is TGTGCCAGCATAGCGGTTGGGGGTGATACGCAGTATTTT. Its protein is CASIAVGGDTQYF.

There are many counts of this clonotype. The V and J genes are TRBV29-1 and TRBJ2-1; D possibly corresponds to TRBD2 (6 bases). The CDR3 is made up of 11 amino acids. Looked up from germline, CDR1 is SQVTM and CDR2 is ANQGSEA. The germline V and J ends were trimmed by 4 bases and 10 bases, with 11 bases remaining between them. This CDR3 reads CSVVTSNEQFF. The CDR3 DNA is TGCAGCGTTGTAACTAGCAACGAGCAGTTCTTC.

The J gene is TRBJ2-3, the V gene TRBV18; D call uncertain. Germline lookup yields CDR1 KGHSH and CDR2 LQKENI. The CDR3 consists of 13 residues. V lost 1 base and J lost 5, with 7 bases in between. The CDR3 DNA follows: TGTGCCAGCTCACCACAGGGCATAGATACGCAGTATTTT. Amino acid sequence: CASSPQGIDTQYF.

V is TRBV5-5 and J is TRBJ2-1, with 14 bases that match TRBD2. CDR1 is SGHKS and CDR2 is YYEKEE in the germline V gene (reference sequence). J lost 5 bases, V lost 7 bases, and 8 bases had no gene match. CDR3 length equals 16 residues. CDR3 loop: CASDGLAGGPHNEQFF. The CDR3 DNA sequence: TGTGCCAGCGACGGACTAGCGGGAGGCCCCCACAATGAGCAGTTCTTC.

This sequence joins TRBV7-3 and TRBJ1-6; no clear D gene. V dropped 1 base and J dropped 3 bases, with 7 bases sitting between them. The CDR3 extends over 15 amino acids. CDR1 and CDR2 (germline): SGHTA, FQGTGA. The CDR3 loop reads CASSLIGDYNSPLHF. For the CDR3, the DNA is TGTGCCAGCAGCTTAATCGGGGACTATAATTCACCCCTCCACTTT.

The chain employs TRBV6-4 and TRBJ2-1; 9 nucleotides align to TRBD2. This CDR3 spans 14 amino acids. V lost 11 bases and J lost 9; bases outside the gene matches: 14. Germline-derived CDR1 and CDR2 are MRHNA and SNTAGT. The CDR3 reads CASTELAGFGEQFF. CDR3 nucleotide sequence: TGTGCCTCGACGGAGCTAGCGGGATTCGGTGAGCAGTTCTTC.

The chain carries TRBV10-2 and TRBJ2-5; D might be TRBD2 (6 bases). V gave up 10 bases and J gave up 11 bases, with 26 bases separating them. From germline, CDR1 is WSHSY and CDR2 SAAADI. This CDR3 region has 14 residues. In DNA form, the CDR3 reads TGCGCCACCCAAGACCCTCTCGGCGGGAATGAGCAGTACTTC. Residues: CATQDPLGGNEQYF.

The count of this clonotype is one. This chain links TRBV6-1 with TRBJ2-7; D is perhaps TRBD2 (6 bases). The V and J ends lost 6 bases and 3 bases respectively, with 15 bases between them. Germline lookup yields CDR1 MNHNS and CDR2 SASEGT. The CDR3 contains 14 residues. CDR3 sequence: CASRGLGTYYEQYF. DNA for the CDR3: TGTGCCAGCAGGGGACTCGGGACCTACTACGAGCAGTACTTC.

V and J are TRBV27 and TRBJ1-1; no definite D call. The CDR3 covers 13 residues. Germline V gene sequence: CDR1 MNHEY, CDR2 SMNVEV (reference sequence). With 4 bases removed from V and 4 bases from J, the gap between germline ends came to 10 bases. This CDR3 is CASSSADVTEAFF. In nucleotides, the CDR3 is TGTGCCAGCAGTTCGGCGGATGTCACTGAAGCTTTCTTT.

The rearrangement uses TRBV4-1 and TRBJ1-5, with TRBD1 as a possible D gene (5 bases). V was pared by 2 bases and J by 0 bases, with 17 bases between. The CDR3 is 18 amino acids. The germline CDR1 and CDR2 sequences are MGHRA and YSYEKL. The CDR3 region has the DNA TGCGCCAGCAGCCAATATGGAGGTGAGGGGAATAGCAATCAGCCCCAGCATTTT. This codes for CASSQYGGEGNSNQPQHF.

V and J are TRBV7-8 and TRBJ2-7; TRBD1 aligns across 10 bases. The germline V gene has CDR1 SGHVS and CDR2 FQNEAQ. The CDR3 spans 14 residues. The ends lost 4 bases at V and 7 bases at J; junction bases unmatched: 7. As DNA, the CDR3 is TGTGCCAGCAGCTCCAGACAGGGGGCAGGGGAGCAGTACTTC. Its translation: CASSSRQGAGEQYF.

This clonotype was seen a handful of times. This rearrangement joins TRBV28 to TRBJ2-3; 9 positions match TRBD2. This CDR3 has 15 residues. Germline-derived CDR1 and CDR2 are MDHEN and SYDVKM. V lost 6 bases, J lost 3 bases, and 7 bases stayed unmatched. CDR3 nucleotides: TGTGCCAGCAGACTTAGCGGGAGTCGAACAGATACGCAGTATTTT. Translated: CASRLSGSRTDTQYF.

The rearrangement links TRBV7-2 to TRBJ2-3, with 11 bases lining up with TRBD2. Germline CDR1 reads SGHTA; CDR2 reads FQGNSA. The V and J ends lost 1 base and 6 bases, in that order; junction bases with no gene match: 6. The CDR3 contains 16 residues. This CDR3 is CASSLVSGRAIDTQYF. CDR3 nucleotide sequence: TGTGCCAGCAGCTTAGTTAGCGGGAGGGCCATTGATACGCAGTATTTT.

This clonotype came up many times. This chain links TRBV21-1 with TRBJ1-4; the table's D call, TRBD1, has no DNA check behind it. TRBV21-1 is described as a pseudogene. The CDR3 extends over 13 amino acids. CDR3 sequence: CASSYRGREKLFF. The CDR3 DNA follows: TGTGCCAGCAGCTACAGGGGAAGGGAAAAACTGTTTTTT.

The chain carries TRBV3-1 and TRBJ2-5, with 10 bases matching TRBD1. Germline V gives CDR1 LGHDT, CDR2 YNNKEL (reference sequence). V lost 0 bases, J lost 11 bases, and 12 bases stayed unmatched. This CDR3 has 16 amino acids. CDR3 residues: CASSQDRRTGGREQYF. DNA for the CDR3: TGTGCCAGCAGCCAAGATCGACGGACAGGGGGTCGGGAGCAGTACTTC.

A remark on this clonotype: A read error may be the cause here, since a much bigger clone is one base away. This sequence joins TRBV7-2 and TRBJ2-7; no definite D call. Per germline, CDR1 SGHTA and CDR2 FQGNSA. The CDR3 is 16 residues long. CDR3 loop: CASSLVPVGLAYERYF. The CDR3 coding sequence is TGTGCCAGCAGCTTAGTTCCGGTGGGCCTCGCCTACGAGCGGTACTTC.

The genes are TRBV6-5 and TRBJ2-1; tentative D call: TRBD1 (5 bases). The CDR3 runs to 17 residues. Per germline, CDR1 MNHEY and CDR2 SVGAGI. Trimming cost V 4 bases and J 0 bases, with 16 bases left between them. The chain's CDR3 is CASSSRVSTVSYNEQFF. The CDR3 DNA is TGTGCCAGCAGTTCCAGGGTTTCGACGGTCTCCTACAATGAGCAGTTCTTC.

In this sample, this clonotype turned up many times. The rearrangement joins TRBV11-2 to TRBJ2-3; the D is unclear. Germline values: CDR1 SGHAT, CDR2 FQNNGV. The V end lost 6 bases, the J end lost 0 bases, and 10 bases lay between the germline ends. This CDR3 is 14 amino acids long. In DNA, the CDR3 is TGTGCCAGCAGTTTGGACCCGAGCACAGATACGCAGTATTTT. Its protein is CASSLDPSTDTQYF.

The V call is TRBV28, the J call TRBJ1-1; no firm D call. CDR1 and CDR2 from the germline V gene are MDHEN and SYDVKM. With 10 bases removed from V and 5 bases from J, the gap between germline ends came to 17 bases. This CDR3 is built from 13 residues. CDR3 sequence reads: CATLGPKRTEAFF. The DNA for the CDR3 is TGTGCCACCCTTGGCCCCAAAAGGACTGAAGCTTTCTTT.

This clonotype was observed a handful of times. The rearrangement links TRBV15 to TRBJ1-2; D is ambiguous. This CDR3 is 13 amino acids long. The germline gives CDR1 LNHNV, CDR2 YYDKDF (reference sequence). Trimming removed 6 bases at V and 7 bases at J, with 15 bases between. The DNA of the CDR3 is TGTGCCACCAGTCCTCGAGGGTGGCTTGGCTACACCTTC. This codes for CATSPRGWLGYTF.